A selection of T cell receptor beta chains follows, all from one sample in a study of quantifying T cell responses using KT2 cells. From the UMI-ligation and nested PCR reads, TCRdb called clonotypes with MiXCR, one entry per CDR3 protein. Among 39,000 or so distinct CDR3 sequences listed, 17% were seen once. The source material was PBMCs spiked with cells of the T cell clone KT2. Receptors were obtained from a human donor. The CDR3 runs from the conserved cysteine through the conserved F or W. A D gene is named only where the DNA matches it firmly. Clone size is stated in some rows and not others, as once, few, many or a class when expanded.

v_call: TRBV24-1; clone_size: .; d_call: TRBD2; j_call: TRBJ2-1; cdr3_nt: TGTGCCACCAGTGAACCCCTGGCGGGAGCTGGGGATGAGCAGTTCTTC; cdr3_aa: CATSEPLAGAGDEQFF
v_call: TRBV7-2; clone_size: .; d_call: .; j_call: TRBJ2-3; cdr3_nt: TGTGCCAGCAGAAGGGGGATACGCACAGATACGCAGTATTTT; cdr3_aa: CASRRGIRTDTQYF
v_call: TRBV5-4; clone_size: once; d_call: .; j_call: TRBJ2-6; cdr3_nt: TGTGCCAGCAGCTTGGAGGGCAGATACTCTGGGGCCAACGTCCTGACTTTC; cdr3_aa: CASSLEGRYSGANVLTF
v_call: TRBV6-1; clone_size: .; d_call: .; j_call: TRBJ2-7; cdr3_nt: TGTGCCAGCAGGAAAGACTCCTACGAGCAGTACTTC; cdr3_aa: CASRKDSYEQYF
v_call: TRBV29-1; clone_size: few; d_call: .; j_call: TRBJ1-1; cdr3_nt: TGCAGCGTTGCTCCCGGGACTGCGGACACTGAAGCTTTCTTT; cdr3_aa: CSVAPGTADTEAFF
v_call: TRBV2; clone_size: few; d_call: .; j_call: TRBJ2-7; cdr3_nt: TGTGCCAGCAGTAAATCCTACGAGCAGTACTTC; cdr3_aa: CASSKSYEQYF
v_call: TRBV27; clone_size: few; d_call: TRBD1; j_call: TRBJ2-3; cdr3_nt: TGTGCCAGCAGTTTAGCCGGGACAGGGCTGGCAGATACGCAGTATTTT; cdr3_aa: CASSLAGTGLADTQYF
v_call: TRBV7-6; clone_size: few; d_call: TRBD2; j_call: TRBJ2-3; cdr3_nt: TGTGCCAGCAGCACCACGGCTACTAGCGGAGGCAAATATTTT; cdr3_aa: CASSTTATSGGKYF
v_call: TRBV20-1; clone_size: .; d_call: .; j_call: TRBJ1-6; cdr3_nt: TGCAGTGCTAGAGATTGGGGGGCTCGGGGTGATTCACCCCTCCACTTT; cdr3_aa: CSARDWGARGDSPLHF
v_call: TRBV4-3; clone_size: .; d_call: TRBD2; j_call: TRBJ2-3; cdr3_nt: TGCGCCAGCAGCCTCCAAGCGGGAATAGGAACAGATACGCAGTATTTT; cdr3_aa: CASSLQAGIGTDTQYF
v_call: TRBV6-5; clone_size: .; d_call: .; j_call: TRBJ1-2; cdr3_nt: TGTGCCAGCAGTTACCGCAACCAACCCACCAACTATGGCTACACCTTC; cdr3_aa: CASSYRNQPTNYGYTF
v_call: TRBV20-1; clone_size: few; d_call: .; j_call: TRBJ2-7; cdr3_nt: TGCAGTGCTAGAGTCCGTACTCCTTCCTACGAGCAGTACTTC; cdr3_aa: CSARVRTPSYEQYF
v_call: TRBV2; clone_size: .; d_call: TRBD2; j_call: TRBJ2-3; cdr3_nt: TGTGCCAGTAGACTAGCTCTGAGCACAGATACGCAGTATTTT; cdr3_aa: CASRLALSTDTQYF
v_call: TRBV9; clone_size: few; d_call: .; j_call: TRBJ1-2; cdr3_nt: TGTGCCAGCAGCGAGGGGTTACTCTATGGCTACACCTTC; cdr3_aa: CASSEGLLYGYTF
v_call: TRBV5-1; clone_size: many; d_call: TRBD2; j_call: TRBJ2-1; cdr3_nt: TGCGCCAGCAGCTTCGTTTTAGCGGGAAGTGTCGATGAGCAGTTCTTC; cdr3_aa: CASSFVLAGSVDEQFF
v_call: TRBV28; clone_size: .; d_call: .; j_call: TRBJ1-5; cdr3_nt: TGTGCCAGCAGTTTAAGTTTTGCAGGATATAGCAATCAGCCCCAGCATTTT; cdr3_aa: CASSLSFAGYSNQPQHF
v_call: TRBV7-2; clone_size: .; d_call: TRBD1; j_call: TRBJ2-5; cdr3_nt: TGTGCCAGCAGCTTAGTGGTCATCGGACAGGGCCAGGGCCCGAAGACCCAGTACTTC; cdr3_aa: CASSLVVIGQGQGPKTQYF
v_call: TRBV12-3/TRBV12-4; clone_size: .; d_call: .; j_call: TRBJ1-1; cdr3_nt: TGTGCCAGCAACCACAGAAGGTTGAACACTGAAGCTTTCTTT; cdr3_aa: CASNHRRLNTEAFF
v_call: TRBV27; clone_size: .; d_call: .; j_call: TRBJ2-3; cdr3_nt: TGTGCCAGCAGTCCCTCCTTCCGATCCGTTCGGGCAGATACGCAGTATTTT; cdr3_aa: CASSPSFRSVRADTQYF
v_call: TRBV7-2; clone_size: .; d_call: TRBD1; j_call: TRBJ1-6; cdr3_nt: TGTGCCAGCAGCGGACAGGCCTATAATTCACCCCTCCACTTT; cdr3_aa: CASSGQAYNSPLHF
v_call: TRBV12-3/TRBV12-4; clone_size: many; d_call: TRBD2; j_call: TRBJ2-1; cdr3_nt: TGTGCCAGCAGTCTGAGTAGCGGGAGTCGGTTCTTC; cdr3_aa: CASSLSSGSRFF
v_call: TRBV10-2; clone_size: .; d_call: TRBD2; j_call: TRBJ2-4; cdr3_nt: TGCGCCAGCAGTGACGGTGGGGGGAGGGCACTGAGGGCCAAAAACATTCAGTACTTC; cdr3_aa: CASSDGGGRALRAKNIQYF
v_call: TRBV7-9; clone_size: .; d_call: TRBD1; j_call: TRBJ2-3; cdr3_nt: TGTGCCAGCAGCCCCATAGGACAGGGAATGAGCACAGATACGCAGTATTTT; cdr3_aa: CASSPIGQGMSTDTQYF
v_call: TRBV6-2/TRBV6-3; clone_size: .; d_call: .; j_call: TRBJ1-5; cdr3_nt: TGTGCCAGCAGTTACCCAAGTGTCAATCAGCCCCAGCATTTT; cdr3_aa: CASSYPSVNQPQHF
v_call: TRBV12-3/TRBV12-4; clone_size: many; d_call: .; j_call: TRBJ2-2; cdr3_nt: TGTGCCAGCACCATAAAGGGACCCCCGGACGAGGAGCTGTTTTTT; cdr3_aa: CASTIKGPPDEELFF
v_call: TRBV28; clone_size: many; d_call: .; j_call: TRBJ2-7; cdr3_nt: TGTGCCAGCAGGGAGTACAAGACCCCCTACGAGCAGTACTTC; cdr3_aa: CASREYKTPYEQYF
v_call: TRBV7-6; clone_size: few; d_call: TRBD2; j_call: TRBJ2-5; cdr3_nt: TGTGCTACCTCGGGACTAGGCGAGACCCAGTACTTC; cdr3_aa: CATSGLGETQYF
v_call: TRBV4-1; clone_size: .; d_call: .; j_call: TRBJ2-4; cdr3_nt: TGCGCCAGCAGCCAAGATTGGGCACAGGGGGGGGGTTTTTCCAAAAACATTCAGTACTTC; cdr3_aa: CASSQDWAQGGGFSKNIQYF
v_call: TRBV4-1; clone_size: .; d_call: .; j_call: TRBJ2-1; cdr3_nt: TGCGCCAGCAGCCAGTACGTCACGCACAATGAGCAGTTCTTC; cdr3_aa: CASSQYVTHNEQFF
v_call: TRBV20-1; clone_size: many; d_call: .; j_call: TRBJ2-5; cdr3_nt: TGCAGTGCTAGAGTTGGAGGGCAGACCCAGTACTTC; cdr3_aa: CSARVGGQTQYF
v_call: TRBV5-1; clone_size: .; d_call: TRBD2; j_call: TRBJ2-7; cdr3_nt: TGCGCCAGCAGCTTGGGGCCGGGGGGGAAGGAGCAGTACTTC; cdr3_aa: CASSLGPGGKEQYF
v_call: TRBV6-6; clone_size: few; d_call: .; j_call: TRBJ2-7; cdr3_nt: TGTGCCAGCAGTTACTCCCTCCGGGCAGCCTACGAGCAGTACTTC; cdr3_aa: CASSYSLRAAYEQYF